This T cell receptor beta chain was recovered during a study of radiation and T cells in renal cell carcinoma. Across the study: Nephrectomy followed 15 Gy stereotactic body radiation by 4 weeks.

The time point denotes: blood 2 weeks post-SBRT. The treatment is: 15 Gy SBRT to primary tumor, nephrectomy 4 weeks later. Clear cell pathology was present in this patient's renal cell carcinoma. Comments on this clone: What it binds is not known.

The CDR3 sequence is 13 residues long. Study-level points and caveats: Top tumor clonotypes rose in blood 2 weeks post-radiation, then contracted.

Profiled with immunoSEQ multiplex PCR; TCRdb holds only in-frame clones, not every one. The sample records 150,000 or so clones, about 91% being singletons. Sequences were derived from blood, sampled from a patient whose treatment included radiotherapy and nephrectomy. This receptor was identified in a woman between 45 and 60 years old with renal cell carcinoma. V gene TRBV1 combines with J gene TRBJ1-5; the D call of TRBD1 is as the table states it, not checked on the DNA. TRBV1 is deemed a pseudogene. The CDR3 is CTSSQESNRGEEF. CDR3 sequence (DNA): TGCACCAGCAGCCAAGAATCAAACAGGGGAGAGGAGTTT.